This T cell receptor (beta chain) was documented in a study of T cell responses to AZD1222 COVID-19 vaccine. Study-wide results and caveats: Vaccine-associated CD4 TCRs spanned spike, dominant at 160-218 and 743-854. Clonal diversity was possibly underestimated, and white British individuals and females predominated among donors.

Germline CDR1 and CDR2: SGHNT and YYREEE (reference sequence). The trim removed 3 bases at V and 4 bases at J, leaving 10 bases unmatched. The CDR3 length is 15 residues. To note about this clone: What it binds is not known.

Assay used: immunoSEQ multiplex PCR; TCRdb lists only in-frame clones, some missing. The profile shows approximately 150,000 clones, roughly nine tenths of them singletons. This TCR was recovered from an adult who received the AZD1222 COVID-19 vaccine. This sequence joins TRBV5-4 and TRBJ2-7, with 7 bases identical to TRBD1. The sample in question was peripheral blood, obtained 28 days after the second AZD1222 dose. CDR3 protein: CASSSQGVRGYEQYF. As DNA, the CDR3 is TGTGCCAGCAGCTCGCAGGGGGTACGGGGATACGAGCAGTACTTC. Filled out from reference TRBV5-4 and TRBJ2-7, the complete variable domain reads ETGVTQSPTHLIKTRGQQVTLRCSSQSGHNTVSWYQQALGQGPQFIFQYYREEENGRGNFPPRFSGLQFPNYSSELNVNALELDDSALYLCASSSQGVRGYEQYFGPGTRLTVT.